These T cell receptor beta chains were read from a single sample in a study of blood T cell repertoires in COVID-19. The method was immunoSEQ multiplex PCR; TCRdb's version includes in-frame clones alone and lacks a portion of them. The table records approximately 140,000 clones, approximately 80% of them present only once. Sequences were obtained from peripheral blood. These receptors were collected from a man in his sixties with active or convalescent COVID-19. The CDR3 runs from the conserved cysteine through the conserved F or W. A D gene is named only where the DNA matches it firmly. A clone size is listed for some rows: how often the clone was seen (once, few, many), or a class if it is expanded.

j_call clone_size v_call d_call cdr3_nt cdr3_aa
TRBJ1-6 few TRBV10-3 TRBD1 TGTGCCATCAGGCCGACAGGGACGGGTTCACCCCTCCACTTT CAIRPTGTGSPLHF
TRBJ2-7 once TRBV5-8 TRBD2 TGTGCCAGCAGCCTCAGGACTAGCTACGAGCAGTACTTC CASSLRTSYEQYF
TRBJ2-4 NA TRBV15 NA TGTGCCACCAGCAGGCCGAATGGAGTGGGGCCAACCATTCAGTACTTC CATSRPNGVGPTIQYF
TRBJ1-1 NA TRBV6-2/TRBV6-3 TRBD1 TGTGCCAGCAGTTACCCCACCTCGTCCAGGGGGCGAGGCGAAGCTTTCTTT CASSYPTSSRGRGEAFF
TRBJ1-2 NA TRBV19 NA TGTGCCAGTAGTTCCCGGGACTATGGCTACACCTTC CASSSRDYGYTF
TRBJ2-7 NA TRBV5-1 NA TGCGCCAGCAGGGTTGGGGGGAGCTCCTACGAGCAGTACTTC CASRVGGSSYEQYF
TRBJ2-2 few TRBV6-5 NA TGTGCCAGCAGTCAGTACCAAATCACCGGGGAGCTGTTTTTT CASSQYQITGELFF
TRBJ2-3 once TRBV9 TRBD2 TGTGCCAGCAGCGTCCAGACTAGCGGATCAGATACGCAGTATTTT CASSVQTSGSDTQYF
TRBJ2-1 few TRBV5-1 TRBD2 TGCGCCAGCCGGACTAGCGGGAGCTCCTACAATGAGCAGTTCTTC CASRTSGSSYNEQFF
TRBJ2-7 NA TRBV18 TRBD2 TGTGCCAGCTCACCAAACCGGGGGGGAGACGAGCAGTACTTC CASSPNRGGDEQYF
TRBJ2-5 NA TRBV5-1 TRBD1 TGCGCCAGCGTTAGGGACAGGGGGCTGTTGGAGACCCAGTACTTC CASVRDRGLLETQYF
TRBJ2-5 NA TRBV11-3 NA TGTGCCAGCAGCCGGGGTGTGGTTTATCCGACCCAGTACTTC CASSRGVVYPTQYF
TRBJ2-3 NA TRBV18 NA TGTGCCAGCTCACCCGCGTATCCAACAGATACGCAGTATTTT CASSPAYPTDTQYF
TRBJ1-1 few TRBV2 TRBD1 TGTGCCAGCAGCGGGGACAGGGGCCGGGTTGGCGCTGAAGCTTTCTTT CASSGDRGRVGAEAFF
TRBJ2-3 NA TRBV9 NA TGTGCCAGCAGCGTATGGGCCAGGGGGGCAGATACGCAGTATTTT CASSVWARGADTQYF
TRBJ2-3 NA TRBV27 NA TGTGCCATAGCAAGGGGCCCCCTATATACGCAGTATTTT CAIARGPLYTQYF
TRBJ2-5 NA TRBV5-4 TRBD2 TGTGCCAGCAGCTCCCGACTAGCGGGAGCCGAAGAGACCCAGTACTTC CASSSRLAGAEETQYF
TRBJ2-1 NA TRBV5-1 NA TGCGCCAGCAGCTTGGCCCCAGCAGGAGGAGGGGTCAATGAGCAGTTCTTC CASSLAPAGGGVNEQFF
TRBJ1-1 NA TRBV19 NA TGTGCCAGTACCCCTCGGCAGGGTGAAGCTTTCTTT CASTPRQGEAFF
TRBJ1-1 NA TRBV19 NA TGTGCCAGTAGTATCCCAGGGGAAGGTGAAGCTTTCTTT CASSIPGEGEAFF
TRBJ2-3 NA TRBV13 TRBD2 TGTGCCAGCAGCCCGGCCTTGGGTAGCGGGAGTGGCACAGATACGCAGTATTTT CASSPALGSGSGTDTQYF
TRBJ2-5 once TRBV7-2 TRBD2 TGTGCCAGCACCTCGGGGGGGTATAAGACCCAGTACTTC CASTSGGYKTQYF
TRBJ2-5 once TRBV9 NA TGTGCCAGCAGCGTAGCCGTTCTCGAGACCCAGTACTTC CASSVAVLETQYF